Below are 18 T cell receptor beta chains sequenced from a single sample in a study of CD8 T cells in Susac syndrome. RNA amounts of roughly 0.5 to 1 ug underwent reverse transcription with random hexamers. In TCRdb, the immunoSEQ multiplex PCR reads were re-called with MiXCR into one record per CDR3 protein. The sample shows roughly 120,000 distinct CDR3 sequences, around 94% of them seen only once. What was sequenced was CD4+ T cells from PBMCs. These receptors all stem from a human donor with multiple sclerosis.

This rearrangement joins TRBV5-1 to TRBJ2-3; no clear D gene. The germline V gene encodes CDR1 SGHRS and CDR2 YFSETQ. Deletions cut 4 bases from V and 2 bases from J, with 17 bases between. CDR3 size: 16 residues. The CDR3 DNA sequence: TGCGCCAGCAGCACCCGGGCGTCCCAGCACACAGATACGCAGTATTTT. Translating gives CASSTRASQHTDTQYF. Filled out from reference TRBV5-1 and TRBJ2-3, the complete variable domain reads KAGVTQTPRYLIKTRGQQVTLSCSPISGHRSVSWYQQTPGQGLQFLFEYFSETQRNKGNFPGRFSGRQFSNSRSEMNVSTLELGDSALYLCASSTRASQHTDTQYFGPGTRLTVL.

The chain joins TRBV29-1 to TRBJ2-1, with a weak D call TRBD1 (6 bases). CDR3 length equals 15 residues. The germline V and J ends were trimmed by 2 bases and 1 base, with 12 bases remaining between them. Germline V lookup: CDR1 SQVTM, CDR2 ANQGSEA. CDR3 in amino acids: CSVENFRGSYNEQFF. For the CDR3, the DNA is TGCAGCGTTGAAAATTTCAGGGGTTCCTACAATGAGCAGTTCTTC.

The V gene is TRBV27, the J gene TRBJ1-4; 8 bases agree with TRBD1. The germline V gene has CDR1 MNHEY and CDR2 SMNVEV (reference sequence). The trim removed 6 bases at V and 3 bases at J, leaving 3 bases unmatched. The CDR3 is 14 amino acids. The CDR3 DNA follows: TGTGCCAGCAGCGGACAGGGAGCTAATGAAAAACTGTTTTTT. Protein sequence: CASSGQGANEKLFF.

The chain's CDR3 is CASSYGWGTDTQYF. In nucleotides, the CDR3 is TGTGCCAGCAGTTACGGCTGGGGCACAGATACGCAGTATTTT. The V call is TRBV6-2 or TRBV6-3, the J call TRBJ2-3; no definite D call. V lost 2 bases to trimming and J lost 1 base, with 7 bases between them. This CDR3 contains 14 residues. In germline, CDR1 is MNHEY, CDR2 SVGEGT.

The rearrangement joins TRBV3-1 to TRBJ1-3, with D perhaps TRBD1 (6 bases). Germline V gene data show CDR1 as LGHDT and CDR2 as YNNKEL (reference sequence). This CDR3 spans 15 amino acids. V was trimmed by 5 bases and J by 0 bases, leaving 11 bases between them. Here the CDR3 DNA reads TGTGCCAGCAGCAATGGACAGCACTCTGGAAACACCATATATTTT. As protein: CASSNGQHSGNTIYF.

The chain couples TRBV19 to TRBJ1-1; D possibly corresponds to TRBD1 (5 bases). V shed 1 base and J shed 2 bases, with 8 bases lying between them. The germline CDR1 and CDR2 sequences are LNHDA and SQIVND (reference sequence). The CDR3 has 14 amino acids. Here the CDR3 DNA reads TGTGCCAGTAGTATAGGCAGGGCCAACACTGAAGCTTTCTTT. Amino acids: CASSIGRANTEAFF.

V usage is TRBV29-1 and J usage is TRBJ1-2; D is possibly TRBD1 (6 bases). V lost 3 bases, J lost 4 bases, and 15 bases lay in between. Germline CDR1 and CDR2: SQVTM and ANQGSEA. The CDR3 consists of 14 residues. CDR3 in DNA: TGCAGCGTTGACTCCCCGGGGGGCGGCTATGGCTACACCTTC. Translated, it gives CSVDSPGGGYGYTF.

The chain joins TRBV5-4 to TRBJ2-1; 9 bases fit TRBD2. Germline CDR1 SGHNT, CDR2 YYREEE (reference sequence). Germline trimming cut 0 bases from V and 4 bases from J; bases unmatched to any gene: 2. The CDR3 has 15 residues. CDR3 nucleotides: TGTGCCAGCAGCTTGGTTGCGGGGGGGTACAATGAGCAGTTCTTC. Translating gives CASSLVAGGYNEQFF.

V is TRBV6-5 and J is TRBJ1-2, with a tentative D call TRBD1 (5 bases). This CDR3 region has 14 residues. Germline values: CDR1 MNHEY, CDR2 SVGAGI. Trimming pared 0 bases from V and 4 bases from J, leaving 9 bases between. The CDR3 coding sequence is TGTGCCAGCAGTTACTCGGGGCAGCGCTATGGCTACACCTTC. Translated, it gives CASSYSGQRYGYTF.

The genes are TRBV20-1 and TRBJ2-5, with 10 positions matching TRBD2. Germline CDR1 reads DFQATT; CDR2 reads SNEGSKA (reference sequence). This CDR3 has 14 residues. V lost 5 bases to trimming and J lost 4 bases; unmatched junction nucleotides: 7. The CDR3 DNA follows: TGCAGTGCTGTCCGAGCGGGAGGGCGAGAGACCCAGTACTTC. It encodes CSAVRAGGRETQYF.

This chain uses TRBV20-1 with TRBJ1-5; TRBD1 is a possible D gene (6 bases). Germline V lookup: CDR1 DFQATT, CDR2 SNEGSKA (reference sequence). This CDR3 is built from 15 residues. The V gene lost 3 bases and the J gene lost 5 bases, with 17 bases spanning the gap. In DNA form, the CDR3 reads TGCAGTGCTAGCGACACAGGGAGTTCGGATCAGCCCCAGCATTTT. Protein product: CSASDTGSSDQPQHF.

This sequence joins TRBV30 and TRBJ2-3; 8 nucleotides line up with TRBD2. Per germline, CDR1 GTSNPN and CDR2 SVGIG (reference sequence). Losses at the gene ends were 6 bases for V and 1 base for J; bases not matched to a gene: 3. The CDR3 totals 13 residues. The CDR3 protein is CACRREGTDTQYF. The DNA of the CDR3 is TGTGCCTGTCGGCGGGAGGGCACAGATACGCAGTATTTT.

V gene TRBV27 combines with J gene TRBJ1-2, with D perhaps TRBD1 (5 bases). The germline gives CDR1 MNHEY, CDR2 SMNVEV (reference sequence). CDR3 length: 14 residues. V lost 6 bases and J lost 8, with 19 bases in between. CDR3 coding DNA: TGTGCCAGCAGCCCTTGGGAGGGGCGCGAGGGCTACACCTTC. Its protein is CASSPWEGREGYTF.

The chain has TRBV29-1 and TRBJ1-1; 9 bases agree with TRBD1. J gave up 10 bases and V 5 bases, and 5 bases lay outside the gene matches. This CDR3 contains 11 residues. Germline lookup yields CDR1 SQVTM and CDR2 ANQGSEA. CDR3 nucleotides: TGCAGCGTTATGGACAGGGGTTTAGCTTTCTTT. Translated: CSVMDRGLAFF. Full variable domain (missing parts from reference TRBV29-1 and TRBJ1-1): SAVISQKPSRDICQRGTSLTIQCQVDSQVTMMFWYRQQPGQSLTLIATANQGSEATYESGFVIDKFPISRPNLTFSTLTVSNMSPEDSSIYLCSVMDRGLAFFGQGTRLTVV.

The chain uses TRBV30 and TRBJ1-5, with 7 bases that match TRBD1. The CDR3 extends over 12 amino acids. V dropped 4 bases and J dropped 7; count of bases not matched to a gene: 4. Germline CDR1 is GTSNPN and CDR2 is SVGIG (reference sequence). CDR3 nucleotides: TGTGCCTGGAATCAGGGGGAACAGCCCCAGCATTTT. Translation: CAWNQGEQPQHF. Supplemented by reference TRBV30 and TRBJ1-5, the full variable domain reads SQTIHQWPATLVQPVGSPLSLECTVEGTSNPNLYWYRQAAGRGLQLLFYSVGIGQISSEVPQNLSASRPQDRQFILSSKKLLLSDSGFYLCAWNQGEQPQHFGDGTRLSIL.

The rearrangement links TRBV5-6 to TRBJ2-1, with a possible D match to TRBD1 (5 bases). V was pared by 2 bases and J by 6 bases, with 12 bases between. From germline, CDR1 is SGHDT and CDR2 YYEEEE. The CDR3 is 14 amino acids. DNA for the CDR3: TGTGCCAGCAGCTTCGGAAGGGGTGGCAATGAGCAGTTCTTC. This sequence encodes CASSFGRGGNEQFF.

This chain links TRBV19 with TRBJ2-7; D may be TRBD1 (5 bases). CDR3 size: 15 residues. Trimming pared 1 base from V and 1 base from J, leaving 11 bases between. The germline gives CDR1 LNHDA, CDR2 SQIVND (reference sequence). CDR3 loop: CASSIGGFLSYEQYF. The CDR3 DNA reads TGTGCCAGTAGTATAGGGGGCTTCCTGTCCTACGAGCAGTACTTC.

The gene calls are TRBV2 and TRBJ1-2; D is unclear. This CDR3 is 13 amino acids long. The V gene lost 1 base and the J gene lost 2 bases, with 5 bases spanning the gap. Per the germline V gene, CDR1 is SNHLY and CDR2 is FYNNEI. The CDR3 DNA sequence: TGTGCCAGCAGTGAAGGGGAGAACTATGGCTACACCTTC. Translation gives CASSEGENYGYTF.